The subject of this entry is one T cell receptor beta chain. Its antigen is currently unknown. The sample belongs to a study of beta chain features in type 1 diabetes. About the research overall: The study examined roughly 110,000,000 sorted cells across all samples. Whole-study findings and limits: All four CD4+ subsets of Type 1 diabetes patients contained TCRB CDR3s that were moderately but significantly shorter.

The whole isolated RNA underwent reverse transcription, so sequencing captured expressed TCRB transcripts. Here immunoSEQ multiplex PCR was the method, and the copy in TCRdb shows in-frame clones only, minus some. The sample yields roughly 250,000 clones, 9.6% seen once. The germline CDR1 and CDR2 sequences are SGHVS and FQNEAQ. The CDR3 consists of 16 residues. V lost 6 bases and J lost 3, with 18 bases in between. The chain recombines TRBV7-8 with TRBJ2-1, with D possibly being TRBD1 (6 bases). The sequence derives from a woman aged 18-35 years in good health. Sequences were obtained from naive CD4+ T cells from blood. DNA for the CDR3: TGTGCCAGCAGACCTAGGGGGACCCAATTCTACAATGAGCAGTTCTTC. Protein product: CASRPRGTQFYNEQFF. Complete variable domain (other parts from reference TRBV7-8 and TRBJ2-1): GAGVSQSPRYKVAKRGQDVALRCDPISGHVSLFWYQQALGQGPEFLTYFQNEAQLDKSGLPSDRFFAERPEGSVSTLKIQRTQQEDSAVYLCASRPRGTQFYNEQFFGPGTRLTVL.